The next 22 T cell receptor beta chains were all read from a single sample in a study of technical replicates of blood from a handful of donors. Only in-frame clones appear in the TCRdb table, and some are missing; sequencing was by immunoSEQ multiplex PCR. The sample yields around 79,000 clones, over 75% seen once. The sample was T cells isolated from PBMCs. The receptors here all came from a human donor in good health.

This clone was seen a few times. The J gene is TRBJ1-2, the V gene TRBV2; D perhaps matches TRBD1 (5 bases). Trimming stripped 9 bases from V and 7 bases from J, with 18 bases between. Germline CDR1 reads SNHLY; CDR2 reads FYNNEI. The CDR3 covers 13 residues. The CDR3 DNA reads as TGTGCCAGTCCCATCGGTCGGGGGACTGGCTACACCTTC. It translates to CASPIGRGTGYTF.

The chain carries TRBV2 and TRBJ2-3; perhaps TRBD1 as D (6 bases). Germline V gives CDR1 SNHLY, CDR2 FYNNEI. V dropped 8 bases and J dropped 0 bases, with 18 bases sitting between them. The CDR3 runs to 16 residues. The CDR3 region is CASVSGQSRSTDTQYF. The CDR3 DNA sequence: TGTGCCAGCGTATCTGGACAGAGCCGTAGCACAGATACGCAGTATTTT.

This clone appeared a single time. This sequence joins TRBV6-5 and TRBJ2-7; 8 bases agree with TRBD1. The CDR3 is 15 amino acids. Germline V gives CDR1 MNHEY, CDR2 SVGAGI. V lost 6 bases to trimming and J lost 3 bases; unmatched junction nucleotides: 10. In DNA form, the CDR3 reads TGTGCCAGCAGGGCTTTGAGGGACAGGCGCTACGAGCAGTACTTC. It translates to CASRALRDRRYEQYF.

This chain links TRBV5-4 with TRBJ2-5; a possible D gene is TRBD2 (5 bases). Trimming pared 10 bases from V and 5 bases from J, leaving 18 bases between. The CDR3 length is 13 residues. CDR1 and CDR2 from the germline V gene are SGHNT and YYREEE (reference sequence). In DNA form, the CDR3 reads TGTGCCTTCCAGGTTGGGCTAGCTGAGACCCAGTACTTC. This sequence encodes CAFQVGLAETQYF.

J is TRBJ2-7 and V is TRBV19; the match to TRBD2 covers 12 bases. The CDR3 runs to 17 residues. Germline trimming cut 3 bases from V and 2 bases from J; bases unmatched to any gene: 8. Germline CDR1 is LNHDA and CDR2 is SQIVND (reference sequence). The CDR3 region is CASSIRTSGDSAYEQYF. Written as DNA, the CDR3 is TGTGCCAGTAGTATTCGGACTAGCGGGGACAGCGCCTACGAGCAGTACTTC. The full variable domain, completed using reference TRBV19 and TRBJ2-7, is DGGITQSPKYLFRKEGQNVTLSCEQNLNHDAMYWYRQDPGQGLRLIYYSQIVNDFQKGDIAEGYSVSREKKESFPLTVTSAQKNPTAFYLCASSIRTSGDSAYEQYFGPGTRLTVT.

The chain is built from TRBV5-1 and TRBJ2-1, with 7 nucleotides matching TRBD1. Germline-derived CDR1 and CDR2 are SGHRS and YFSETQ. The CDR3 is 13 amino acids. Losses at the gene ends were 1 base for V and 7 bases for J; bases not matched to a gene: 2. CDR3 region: CASSLTGANEQFF. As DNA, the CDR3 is TGCGCCAGCAGCTTGACAGGGGCAAATGAGCAGTTCTTC.

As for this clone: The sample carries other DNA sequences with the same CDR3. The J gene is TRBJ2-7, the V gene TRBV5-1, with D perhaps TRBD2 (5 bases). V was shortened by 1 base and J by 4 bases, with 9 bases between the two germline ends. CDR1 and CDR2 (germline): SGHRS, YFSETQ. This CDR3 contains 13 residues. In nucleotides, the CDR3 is TGCGCCAGCAGCTTGACGGGGATATACGAGCAGTACTTC. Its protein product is CASSLTGIYEQYF.

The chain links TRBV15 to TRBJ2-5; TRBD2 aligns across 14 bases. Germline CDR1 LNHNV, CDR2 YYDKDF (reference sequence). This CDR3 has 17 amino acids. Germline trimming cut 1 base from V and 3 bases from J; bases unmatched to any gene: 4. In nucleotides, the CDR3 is TGTGCCACCAGCAGAGCCTGGACTAGCGGGGGGAAAGAGACCCAGTACTTC. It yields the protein CATSRAWTSGGKETQYF.

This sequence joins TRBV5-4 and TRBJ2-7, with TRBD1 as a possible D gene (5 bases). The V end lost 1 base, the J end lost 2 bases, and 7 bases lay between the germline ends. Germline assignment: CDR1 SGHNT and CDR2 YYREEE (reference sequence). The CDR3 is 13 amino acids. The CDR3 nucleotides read TGTGCCAGCAGCTTGCAGGGAACCTACGAGCAGTACTTC. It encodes CASSLQGTYEQYF. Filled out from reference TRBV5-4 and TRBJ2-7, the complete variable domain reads ETGVTQSPTHLIKTRGQQVTLRCSSQSGHNTVSWYQQALGQGPQFIFQYYREEENGRGNFPPRFSGLQFPNYSSELNVNALELDDSALYLCASSLQGTYEQYFGPGTRLTVT.

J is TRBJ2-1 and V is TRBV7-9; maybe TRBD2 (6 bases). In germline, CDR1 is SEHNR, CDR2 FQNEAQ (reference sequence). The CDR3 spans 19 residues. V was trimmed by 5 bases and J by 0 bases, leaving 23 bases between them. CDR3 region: CASSHPTRGSGSSYNEQFF. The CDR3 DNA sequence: TGTGCCAGCAGCCACCCGACTAGGGGTAGCGGCAGCTCCTACAATGAGCAGTTCTTC.

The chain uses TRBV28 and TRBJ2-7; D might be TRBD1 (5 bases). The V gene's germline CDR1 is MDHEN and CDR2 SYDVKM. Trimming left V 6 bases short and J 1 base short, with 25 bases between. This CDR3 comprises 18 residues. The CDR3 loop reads CASRGSGPGHSPSYEQYF. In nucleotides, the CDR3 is TGTGCCAGCAGGGGGTCAGGGCCAGGGCATTCCCCTTCCTACGAGCAGTACTTC.

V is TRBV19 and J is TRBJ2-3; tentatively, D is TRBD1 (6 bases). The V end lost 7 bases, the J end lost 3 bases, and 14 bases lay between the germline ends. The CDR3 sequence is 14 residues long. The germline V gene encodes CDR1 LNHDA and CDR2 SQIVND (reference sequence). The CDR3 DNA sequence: TGTGCCAGTAAACAGGGACCTCGAACAGATACGCAGTATTTT. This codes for CASKQGPRTDTQYF.

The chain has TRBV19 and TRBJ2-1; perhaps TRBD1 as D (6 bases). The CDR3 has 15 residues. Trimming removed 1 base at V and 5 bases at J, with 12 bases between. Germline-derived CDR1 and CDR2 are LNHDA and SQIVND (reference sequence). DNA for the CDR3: TGTGCCAGTAGTATAGGGCAGGGGCTGGACAATGAGCAGTTCTTC. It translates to CASSIGQGLDNEQFF.

As DNA, the CDR3 is TGTGCCAGCAGCTTAGAGTTAGCGGGGTCCTTATTTGGGCAGTTCTTC. This gives the protein CASSLELAGSLFGQFF. V is TRBV11-2 and J is TRBJ2-1; 8 bases match TRBD2. Germline loops: CDR1 SGHAT, CDR2 FQNNGV. The junction had 13 bases not matched to a gene; V was cut back by 0 bases and J by 12 bases. This CDR3 spans 16 amino acids.

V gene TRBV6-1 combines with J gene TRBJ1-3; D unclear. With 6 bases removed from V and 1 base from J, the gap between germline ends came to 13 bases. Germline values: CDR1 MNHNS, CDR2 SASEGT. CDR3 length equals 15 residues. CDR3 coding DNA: TGTGCCAGCAGGGCGGCTACCTATTCTGGAAACACCATATATTTT. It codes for CASRAATYSGNTIYF.

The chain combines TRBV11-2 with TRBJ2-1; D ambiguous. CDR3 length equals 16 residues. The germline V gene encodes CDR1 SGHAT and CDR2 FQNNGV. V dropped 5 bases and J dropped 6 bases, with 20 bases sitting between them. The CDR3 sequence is CASSISTPTTGNEQFF. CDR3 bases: TGTGCCAGCAGCATTTCGACTCCGACGACCGGCAATGAGCAGTTCTTC.

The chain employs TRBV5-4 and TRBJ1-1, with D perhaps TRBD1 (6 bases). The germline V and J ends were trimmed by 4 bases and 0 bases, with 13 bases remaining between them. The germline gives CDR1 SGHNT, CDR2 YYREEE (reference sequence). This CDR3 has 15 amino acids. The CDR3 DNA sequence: TGTGCCAGCAGCGGGGACATATACATGAACACTGAAGCTTTCTTT. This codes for CASSGDIYMNTEAFF.

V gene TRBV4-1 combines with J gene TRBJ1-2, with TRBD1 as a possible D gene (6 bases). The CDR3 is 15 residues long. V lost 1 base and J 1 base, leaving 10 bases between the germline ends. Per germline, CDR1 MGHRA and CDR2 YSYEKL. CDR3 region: CASSQGTGHNYGYTF. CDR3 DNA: TGCGCCAGCAGCCAAGGTACGGGACATAACTATGGCTACACCTTC.

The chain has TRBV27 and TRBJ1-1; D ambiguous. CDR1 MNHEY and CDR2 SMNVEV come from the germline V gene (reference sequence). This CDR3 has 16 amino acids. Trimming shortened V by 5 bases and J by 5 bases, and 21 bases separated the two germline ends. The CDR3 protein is CASSPAVYGVRTEAFF. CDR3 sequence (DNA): TGTGCCAGCAGTCCAGCTGTATACGGGGTGAGGACTGAAGCTTTCTTT.

The chain's CDR3 is CASSGRDRSFTDTQYF. In DNA, the CDR3 is TGCGCCAGCAGCGGCAGGGACAGAAGCTTCACAGATACGCAGTATTTT. The chain couples TRBV5-1 to TRBJ2-3; 7 bases are shared with TRBD1. The CDR3 spans 16 residues. With 4 bases clipped from V and 2 bases from J, the junction kept 10 bases outside the gene matches. In germline, CDR1 is SGHRS, CDR2 YFSETQ.

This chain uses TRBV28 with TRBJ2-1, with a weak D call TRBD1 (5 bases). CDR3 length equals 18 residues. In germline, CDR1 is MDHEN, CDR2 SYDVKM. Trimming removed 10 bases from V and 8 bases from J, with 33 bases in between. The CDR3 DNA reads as TGTGCCAACTCATCACCACTTGGGGCTAGGGTGGTCAGCTATGAGCAGTTCTTC. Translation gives CANSSPLGARVVSYEQFF.

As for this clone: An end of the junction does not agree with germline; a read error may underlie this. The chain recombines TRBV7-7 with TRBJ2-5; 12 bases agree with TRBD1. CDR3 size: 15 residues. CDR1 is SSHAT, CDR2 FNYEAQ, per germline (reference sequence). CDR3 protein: CASSGGQGAWETQYF. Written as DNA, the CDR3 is TGTGCTAGCAGCGGGGGACAGGGGGCGTGGGAGACCCAGTACTTC.